One sample yielded the 14 T cell receptor beta chains listed below, sequenced in a study of OX40 agonist ivuxolimab in advanced cancers. Using immunoSEQ multiplex PCR, the repertoire was profiled, and TCRdb retains in-frame clones only, with some absent. Of about 90,000 clones listed, 85% to 90% are singletons. This sample comprised CD4+ or CD8+ T cells sorted from blood, obtained in a trial of the OX40 agonist ivuxolimab. The receptors were sampled from an adult with an advanced solid tumor such as melanoma, head and neck, liver or kidney cancer.

The V and J genes are TRBV5-1 and TRBJ2-7; maybe TRBD2 (5 bases). The CDR3 is 13 residues long. V was shortened by 1 base and J by 8 bases, with 13 bases between the two germline ends. Germline CDR1 and CDR2: SGHRS and YFSETQ. The DNA for the CDR3 is TGCGCCAGCAGCTTGATCGGGGTAGGGCAGCAGTACTTC. It encodes CASSLIGVGQQYF.

The CDR3 nucleotides are TGTGCCAGTAGTATAGTGGGCGGGAGTACCACCGGGGAGCTGTTTTTT. This sequence encodes CASSIVGGSTTGELFF. The rearrangement links TRBV19 to TRBJ2-2; 7 nucleotides line up with TRBD2. The CDR3 runs to 16 residues. CDR1 is LNHDA and CDR2 is SQIVND in the germline V gene (reference sequence). J lost 4 bases, V lost 1 base, and 6 bases had no gene match.

The chain has TRBV7-9 and TRBJ1-4; 7 bases agree with TRBD1. The CDR3 is made up of 14 amino acids. Germline CDR1 and CDR2: SEHNR and FQNEAQ (reference sequence). The V gene end was trimmed by 2 bases and the J gene end by 9 bases; junction bases not matched to a gene: 6. CDR3 loop: CASSLSTGRQKLFF. The CDR3 DNA is TGTGCCAGCAGCTTATCGACAGGGAGGCAAAAACTGTTTTTT.

The chain uses TRBV5-1 and TRBJ1-6; D call uncertain. CDR3 size: 16 residues. Between the trimmed V and J ends, which lost 0 bases and 5 bases, there was a span of 12 bases. Germline loops: CDR1 SGHRS, CDR2 YFSETQ. The CDR3 DNA sequence: TGCGCCAGCAGCTTGGCGGCGATAAAGGATAATTCACCCCTCCACTTT. Encoded protein: CASSLAAIKDNSPLHF.

The chain recombines TRBV5-5 with TRBJ1-1; D not resolved. Trimming shortened V by 2 bases and J by 1 base, and 9 bases separated the two germline ends. The V gene's germline CDR1 is SGHKS and CDR2 YYEKEE (reference sequence). This CDR3 has 14 residues. The CDR3: CASSLTVQNTEAFF. CDR3 nucleotide sequence: TGTGCCAGCAGCTTAACAGTTCAGAACACTGAAGCTTTCTTT.

The rearrangement uses TRBV5-4 and TRBJ2-4; D perhaps matches TRBD1 (5 bases). The CDR3 has 17 residues. The V gene's germline CDR1 is SGHNT and CDR2 YYREEE (reference sequence). Trimming removed 0 bases from V and 2 bases from J, with 15 bases in between. CDR3 sequence (DNA): TGTGCCAGCAGCTTGGGATCCAGGGTTCTGTCCAAAAACATTCAGTACTTC. Translated: CASSLGSRVLSKNIQYF.

This chain connects TRBV2 to TRBJ1-1, with a possible D match to TRBD1 (5 bases). Germline CDR1 is SNHLY and CDR2 is FYNNEI. The CDR3 totals 14 residues. The V and J ends lost 5 bases and 1 base respectively, with 11 bases between them. The CDR3 region has the DNA TGTGCCAGCAGTAGGGGACTGTCGAACACTGAAGCTTTCTTT. Translated, it gives CASSRGLSNTEAFF.

V usage is TRBV13 and J usage is TRBJ2-1; D is possibly TRBD2 (6 bases). V was shortened by 5 bases and J by 4 bases, with 18 bases between the two germline ends. CDR3 length equals 16 residues. Germline-derived CDR1 and CDR2 are PRHDT and FYEKMQ (reference sequence). The CDR3 here is CASSAPESRGYNEQFF. The DNA of the CDR3 is TGTGCCAGCAGCGCGCCCGAGTCGCGGGGATACAATGAGCAGTTCTTC.

This rearrangement joins TRBV4-2 to TRBJ2-3; 8 nucleotides match TRBD2. V shed 3 bases and J 4 bases; nucleotides not matched to a gene: 12. CDR1 LGHNA and CDR2 YNFKEQ come from the germline V gene. This CDR3 has 17 residues. DNA for the CDR3: TGTGCCAGCAGCCAGCGGACTAGCTCCCGCGTCGCAGATACGCAGTATTTT. Protein: CASSQRTSSRVADTQYF.

The J gene is TRBJ2-1, the V gene TRBV30; TRBD1 aligns across 7 bases. The V and J ends lost 8 bases and 7 bases, in that order; junction bases with no gene match: 8. Germline V CDR1 and CDR2: GTSNPN, SVGIG (reference sequence). The CDR3 has 12 amino acids. CDR3 sequence: CAAHRGGNEQFF. The CDR3 DNA is TGTGCCGCCCACAGGGGTGGGAATGAGCAGTTCTTC.

The gene calls are TRBV19 and TRBJ1-3; TRBD1 might be the D (5 bases). In germline, CDR1 is LNHDA, CDR2 SQIVND (reference sequence). The CDR3 has 17 residues. V was clipped by 3 bases and J by 4 bases, with 19 bases between them. As DNA, the CDR3 is TGTGCCAGTAGTATTGGTTGGCCGGGGCTCTCCGGAAACACCATATATTTT. This gives the protein CASSIGWPGLSGNTIYF.

The V gene is TRBV6-6, the J gene TRBJ2-5; TRBD2 matches at 12 bases. The end of the DNA aligns better with TRBJ2-7, so the J call may be wrong. This CDR3 region has 14 residues. From germline, CDR1 is MNHNY and CDR2 SVGAGI (reference sequence). The CDR3 bases are TGTGCCAGCAGGGCTAGCGGGAGGGTCGACGAGCAGTACTTC. Amino acids: CASRASGRVDEQYF.

The CDR3 nucleotides are TGCGCCAGCAGCTTGGTGACAGCCGAGAATGAAAAACTGTTTTTT. Encoded protein: CASSLVTAENEKLFF. J is TRBJ1-4 and V is TRBV5-1, with D tentatively TRBD1 (5 bases). This CDR3 comprises 15 residues. V lost 0 bases, J lost 5 bases, and 11 bases lay in between. The germline CDR1 and CDR2 sequences are SGHRS and YFSETQ.

CDR3 DNA: TGTGCCAGCAGCCACCTAAACAGGGCCTCCTACTCTGGGGCCAACGTCCTGACTTTC. Translation: CASSHLNRASYSGANVLTF. The genes are TRBV11-2 and TRBJ2-6; D is possibly TRBD1 (6 bases). V was cut by 5 bases and J by 0 bases, with 20 bases left in between. Germline CDR1 reads SGHAT; CDR2 reads FQNNGV. The CDR3 has 19 residues.